The T cell receptor beta chain under discussion was sequenced for a study of T cells in Graves' hyperthyroidism and ophthalmopathy. Findings of the study overall: Ophthalmopathy got predicted by the model a median approximately six months before its onset.

TCR beta CDR3 regions were amplified from RNA transcripts. HTBI primers drove first-round RT-PCR of the TCR CDR3. TCRdb re-called the multiplex PCR reads through MiXCR, storing one row per CDR3 protein. This table has about 360,000 distinct CDR3 sequences, about 13% appearing once. Newly diagnosed hyperthyroidism, duration under 2 months, in patients aged 18 to 65. Thyroid ultrasound and orbital computed tomography, with clinical symptoms and serum thyroxine and TRAb, informed diagnoses. The blood sample predates any ophthalmopathy symptoms, coming from first hyperthyroidism diagnosis. J was trimmed by 5 bases and V by 5 bases; bases with no gene match: 9. Germline V gives CDR1 MDHEN, CDR2 SYDVKM. The CDR3 has 15 residues. This clonotype was counted a few times. Its antigen is still unknown.

This receptor was taken from a man aged 30 to 39 with Graves' hyperthyroidism that later progressed to Graves' ophthalmopathy. What was sequenced was blood. V usage is TRBV28 and J usage is TRBJ2-5, with 9 bases that match TRBD1. CDR3 sequence reads: CASSGSGTGKETQYF. CDR3 DNA: TGTGCCAGCAGTGGGTCCGGGACAGGGAAGGAGACCCAGTACTTC.